This is a list of T cell receptor beta chains from one sample in a study of T-cell reconstitution after alpha-beta-depleted transplantation in children. One entry per CDR3 protein results from TCRdb running MiXCR on the PCR reads. The table records approximately 420,000 distinct CDR3 sequences, roughly a tenth of them present only once. The specimen was PBMCs from the stem cell graft donor, collected from the stem cell graft. The receptors were gathered from a human donor who donated a stem cell graft to a child with acute myeloid leukemia. Each CDR3 is given with its conserved first and last residue. The D gene is left open where the match is weak. Not all rows give a size; the values are once, few, many and, for expanded clones, a class.

>once|TRBJ2-7|TRBV13|TRBD2
TGTGCCAGCAGCACTGGACTAGCGGGAGGAGCAATGTACGAGCAGTACTTC
CASSTGLAGGAMYEQYF
>.|TRBJ2-5|TRBV5-1|.
TGCGCCAGCAGCCGGAGGTTAAGGGGGAAAGAGACCCAGTACTTC
CASSRRLRGKETQYF
>few|TRBJ2-1|TRBV29-1|.
TGCAGCGCCTCCATAGACAGGCCTAATCCGCAGTTCTTC
CSASIDRPNPQFF
>few|TRBJ2-1|TRBV27|.
TGTGCCAGCAGTTTACACCCACTTCGGTACAATGAGCAGTTCTTC
CASSLHPLRYNEQFF
>.|TRBJ2-3|TRBV12-3/TRBV12-4|.
TGTGCCAGCAGCTTACACCCCGGCCAACGGTATTTT
CASSLHPGQRYF
>few|TRBJ2-2|TRBV25-1|.
TGTGCCAGCAGTGAATCTGGCAGGGTAGGCACCGGGGAGCTGTTTTTT
CASSESGRVGTGELFF
>many|TRBJ1-2|TRBV20-1|.
TGCAGTGCTCCGTGGACAACCTATGGCTACACCTTC
CSAPWTTYGYTF
>.|TRBJ2-3|TRBV7-2|TRBD2
TGTGCCAGCAGCCCCGGGACTAGCGGGGGGGCCGCAGATACGCAGTATTTT
CASSPGTSGGAADTQYF
>.|TRBJ1-4|TRBV10-3|.
TGTGCCATCAGTGTCCTAGAGAATGAAAAACTGTTTTTT
CAISVLENEKLFF
>once|TRBJ2-3|TRBV27|.
TGTGCCAGCAGTTTAAAGACGGCGGCAGATACGCAGTATTTT
CASSLKTAADTQYF
>.|TRBJ1-4|TRBV27|TRBD1
TGTGCCAGCAGTTCCCGGGACAGCTCTGAAAAACTGTTTTTT
CASSSRDSSEKLFF
>many|TRBJ1-1|TRBV5-5|.
TGTGCCAGCAGCTTGCGGACCTCGAACACTGAAGCTTTCTTT
CASSLRTSNTEAFF
>few|TRBJ1-1|TRBV5-1|.
TGCGCCAGCAGCTCCGACAGTAGCCGAGAAGCTTTCTTT
CASSSDSSREAFF
>many|TRBJ2-1|TRBV4-3|TRBD2
TGCGCCAGCAGCCAAGATGTCCGCGGGAGCTCCTACAATGAGCAGTTCTTC
CASSQDVRGSSYNEQFF
>few|TRBJ2-1|TRBV20-1|TRBD2
TGCAGTGCTAGAGGGCTAGCGGGAGGGAATAATGAGCAGTTCTTC
CSARGLAGGNNEQFF
>.|TRBJ1-2|TRBV20-1|.
TGCAGTGCTAGAGATCAGGACGGACGGGGCTACACCTTC
CSARDQDGRGYTF
>.|TRBJ2-7|TRBV15|.
TGTGCCACCAGCAGAGCCGGGCAGAACTACGAGCAGTACTTC
CATSRAGQNYEQYF
>few|TRBJ2-7|TRBV7-2|TRBD2
TGTGCCAGCAGCATTGCTAGCGGGAGTAGCGCCTACGAGCAGTACTTC
CASSIASGSSAYEQYF
>few|TRBJ1-6|TRBV6-1|.
TGTGCCAGCAGTGAAGCTCCGGATCTCGATTCACCCCTCCACTTT
CASSEAPDLDSPLHF
>few|TRBJ1-2|TRBV7-2|.
TGTGCCAGCAGCTTAGTGGGGGTATCCGGCTACACCTTC
CASSLVGVSGYTF
>many|TRBJ2-7|TRBV4-1|.
TGCGCCAGCAGCCAAGAATGGGGAAGTAGCTCCTACGAGCAGTACTTC
CASSQEWGSSSYEQYF
>many|TRBJ2-7|TRBV6-1|TRBD1
TGTGCCAGCAGCCTGGGACAGGATAGTTCCTACGAGCAGTACTTC
CASSLGQDSSYEQYF
>many|TRBJ2-3|TRBV5-1|TRBD2
TGCGCCAGCAGCTTGGCCGCCCGGACTAGCGGGGGCACAGATACGCAGTATTTT
CASSLAARTSGGTDTQYF
>few|TRBJ2-5|TRBV7-6|TRBD1
TGTGCCAGCAGCCCCAGCGGACGGGGACAGGGGACCCAGTACTTC
CASSPSGRGQGTQYF
>.|TRBJ2-7|TRBV4-2|TRBD2
TGTGCCAGCAGCCAAGCTGGACTAGCAAGCGAGCAGTACTTC
CASSQAGLASEQYF
>few|TRBJ1-5|TRBV2|.
TGTGCCAGCGGGGCAGGGGATCAGCCCCAGCATTTT
CASGAGDQPQHF
>few|TRBJ1-3|TRBV5-1|TRBD1
TGCGCCAGCAGCTTGAGGACAGGCTCAAGCTCTGGAAACACCATATATTTT
CASSLRTGSSSGNTIYF
>few|TRBJ2-3|TRBV9|TRBD2
TGTGCCAGCAGCGTCAGCCTAGCGGGAGATGAAGGAGATACGCAGTATTTT
CASSVSLAGDEGDTQYF
>few|TRBJ2-3|TRBV11-2|.
TGTGCCAGCAGCTTAAATTCGGTGACAGCGACTAGCACAGATACGCAGTATTTT
CASSLNSVTATSTDTQYF
>few|TRBJ2-2|TRBV7-9|.
TGTGCCAGCAGCTTATCGCTTCGCCGGATCACCGGGGAGCTGTTTTTT
CASSLSLRRITGELFF
>.|TRBJ2-3|TRBV20-1|TRBD2
TGCAGTGCTCCTACTAGCGGGGGGGCCCAAGATACGCAGTATTTT
CSAPTSGGAQDTQYF
>many|TRBJ2-1|TRBV12-3/TRBV12-4|.
TGTGCCAGCAGTTTTTCGAGTCACTCCTACAATGAGCAGTTCTTC
CASSFSSHSYNEQFF
>.|TRBJ2-3|TRBV11-2|.
TGTGCCAGCAGCTTAGTACTCTTTGGAAGGACTAGCACAGATACGCAGTATTTT
CASSLVLFGRTSTDTQYF
>few|TRBJ2-2|TRBV7-9|.
TGTGCCAGCAGCACTCCGCGCCACACCGGGGAGCTGTTTTTT
CASSTPRHTGELFF
>.|TRBJ2-1|TRBV18|.
TGTGCCAGCTCAAGCCTAGGATCGATCGGGGCCTCCTACAATGAGCAGTTCTTC
CASSSLGSIGASYNEQFF
>.|TRBJ2-3|TRBV5-1|.
TGCGCCAGCAGCTTGGATGGGGGTACGAGGGGAGATACGCAGTATTTT
CASSLDGGTRGDTQYF
>.|TRBJ2-1|TRBV6-1|.
TGTGCCAGCAGTCCTCCCGGACCAGACAATGAGCAGTTCTTC
CASSPPGPDNEQFF
>.|TRBJ2-5|TRBV5-1|.
TGCGCCAGCAGCTCGACCGGGACACCCCAAGAGACCCAGTACTTC
CASSSTGTPQETQYF
>many|TRBJ2-2|TRBV5-1|TRBD1
TGCGCCAGCAGCATCCTTCCGGGACAGGGAGATACCGGGGAGCTGTTTTTT
CASSILPGQGDTGELFF
>few|TRBJ1-3|TRBV5-6|.
TGTGCCAGCAGCTTGACCTTGTCCAGCCAAGCCGCCTCTGGAAACACCATATATTTT
CASSLTLSSQAASGNTIYF
>.|TRBJ2-5|TRBV12-3/TRBV12-4|TRBD2
TGTGCCAGCAGTTCCTCTAGCGGGAGTGGAGAGACCCAGTACTTC
CASSSSSGSGETQYF
>.|TRBJ2-1|TRBV12-3/TRBV12-4|.
TGTGCCAGCAGTTTTGCCTCGGAACCCCAGTTCTTC
CASSFASEPQFF
>few|TRBJ2-1|TRBV5-1|.
TGCGCCAGCAGGGGGCTTTGGGGGAGTGAGCAGTTCTTC
CASRGLWGSEQFF
>.|TRBJ2-2|TRBV25-1|TRBD1
TGTGCCAGCCTTAAGACTCCGGGACAGGGGGCGCGAGGGGAGCTGTTTTTT
CASLKTPGQGARGELFF
>few|TRBJ2-2|TRBV20-1|.
TGCAGTGCTAGAAAGGGAACCGGGGAGCTGTTTTTT
CSARKGTGELFF
>many|TRBJ2-1|TRBV7-2|.
TGTGCCAGCAGCTTAGCGGGAATCTCCAATGAGCAGTTCTTC
CASSLAGISNEQFF
>.|TRBJ2-1|TRBV20-1|.
TGCAGTGCTAGGGGCCAGGCTACGGGATTTGGTGAGCAGTTCTTC
CSARGQATGFGEQFF
>.|TRBJ2-1|TRBV12-5|TRBD2
TGTGCTAGTCTAGCGGCCTACAATGAGCAGTTCTTC
CASLAAYNEQFF
>.|TRBJ1-1|TRBV7-9|.
TGTGCCAGCAACCTTCACGACCCTAACACTGAAGCTTTCTTT
CASNLHDPNTEAFF